The 9 T cell receptor beta chains below come from one sample, sequenced in a study of T cell clonotyping in hematopoietic cell transplantation. The table came from immunoSEQ multiplex PCR; TCRdb's copy has only in-frame clones and leaves some out. The sample carries approximately 15,000 clones, about 84% recorded once. Sequencing was performed on PBMCs, taken 100 days after allogeneic stem cell transplant. The source is a male patient between 60 and 69 years old who had an allogeneic stem cell transplant from a related donor, so the T cells may come from the graft donor. Some clones in this sample may be carry-over from other donors' samples.

The rearrangement links TRBV7-2 to TRBJ2-7; 8 bases fit TRBD2. The CDR3 has 16 amino acids. In germline, CDR1 is SGHTA, CDR2 FQGNSA. The V and J ends lost 1 base and 0 bases, in that order; junction bases with no gene match: 5. The CDR3 here is CASSLDSGTSSYEQYF. The CDR3 DNA is TGTGCCAGCAGCTTAGATAGCGGGACTAGCTCCTACGAGCAGTACTTC.

The rearrangement links TRBV7-3 to TRBJ1-2, with D possibly matching TRBD1 (6 bases). Looked up from germline, CDR1 is SGHTA and CDR2 is FQGTGA. V shed 5 bases and J shed 8 bases, with 15 bases lying between them. CDR3 size: 13 residues. The CDR3 DNA reads TGTGCCAGCAGCGAAGGGACAAGTGGCGGCTACACCTTC. Translating it yields CASSEGTSGGYTF.

The table lists this clone with a few counts. The chain uses TRBV19 and TRBJ1-6; D is possibly TRBD1 (6 bases). Deletions cut 7 bases from V and 9 bases from J, with 13 bases between. Germline lookup yields CDR1 LNHDA and CDR2 SQIVND (reference sequence). This CDR3 spans 13 amino acids. CDR3 sequence (DNA): TGTGCCAGTACCGGGACAACGGGTTCACCCCTCCACTTT. Amino acids: CASTGTTGSPLHF.

With respect to this clone: One end of the junction varies from germline; a read error may be responsible. This chain connects TRBV7-2 to TRBJ2-5; D call uncertain. The CDR3 sequence is 12 residues long. CDR1 and CDR2 (germline): SGHTA, FQGNSA. CDR3 sequence (DNA): TGTGCCAGCAGCTTGGTTACAGAGGCCCAGTACTTC. Residues: CASSLVTEAQYF. The full variable domain, its missing parts supplied by reference TRBV7-2 and TRBJ2-5, is GAGVSQSPSNKVTEKGKDVELRCDPISGHTALYWYRQSLGQGLEFLIYFQGNSAPDKSGLPSDRFSAERTGGSVSTLTIQRTQQEDSAVYLCASSLVTEAQYFGPGTRLLVL.

The chain couples TRBV19 to TRBJ1-1, with D possibly matching TRBD1 (5 bases). The CDR3 contains 13 residues. Deletions cut 2 bases from V and 1 base from J, with 5 bases between. Germline V gene data show CDR1 as LNHDA and CDR2 as SQIVND (reference sequence). This chain's CDR3 is CASSITGNTEAFF. In DNA form, the CDR3 reads TGTGCCAGTAGTATAACAGGGAACACTGAAGCTTTCTTT. Filled out from reference TRBV19 and TRBJ1-1, the complete variable domain reads DGGITQSPKYLFRKEGQNVTLSCEQNLNHDAMYWYRQDPGQGLRLIYYSQIVNDFQKGDIAEGYSVSREKKESFPLTVTSAQKNPTAFYLCASSITGNTEAFFGQGTRLTVV.

The V gene is TRBV27, the J gene TRBJ1-2; TRBD1 might be the D (5 bases). The CDR3 runs to 16 residues. V lost 0 bases to trimming and J lost 5 bases, with 16 bases between them. Germline V gene sequence: CDR1 MNHEY, CDR2 SMNVEV (reference sequence). Written as DNA, the CDR3 is TGTGCCAGCAGTTTATCGGCAGGGATTAGCGCATATGGCTACACCTTC. Translated: CASSLSAGISAYGYTF.

In this sample, this clone turned up once. This chain connects TRBV28 to TRBJ2-3; D not resolved. Germline-derived CDR1 and CDR2 are MDHEN and SYDVKM. This CDR3 has 10 residues. The V end was cut by 5 bases, the J end by 6 bases, with 3 bases between. This CDR3 reads CASSGDTQYF. In DNA, the CDR3 is TGTGCCAGCAGTGGGGATACGCAGTATTTT.

This clone was seen a few times. V and J are TRBV4-3 and TRBJ2-5, with TRBD2 identical over 10 bases. J gave up 4 bases and V 4 bases, and 6 bases lay outside the gene matches. Per the germline V gene, CDR1 is LGHNA and CDR2 is YSLEER. The CDR3 extends over 15 amino acids. In DNA form, the CDR3 reads TGCGCCAGCAGCCGGGGACTAGCGAACGGAGAGACCCAGTACTTC. As protein: CASSRGLANGETQYF.

This chain connects TRBV28 to TRBJ1-2; possible D gene TRBD1, 6 bases. The CDR3 runs 15 residues. Germline CDR1 reads MDHEN; CDR2 reads SYDVKM. Trimming took 4 bases from V and 2 from J, leaving 14 bases between them. In DNA, the CDR3 is TGTGCCAGCAGTTCCGGCCAGGGGAGAAACTATGGCTACACCTTC. Amino acid sequence: CASSSGQGRNYGYTF.